These 30 T cell receptor beta chains were all obtained from the same sample, sequenced in a study of cytomegalovirus exposure and HLA in healthy donors. Researchers ran the PCR with 60 Vbeta and 13 Jbeta primers. Here immunoSEQ multiplex PCR was the method, and the copy in TCRdb shows in-frame clones only, minus some. The table records about 170,000 clones, over 80% of them present only once. Input material: PBMCs. The receptors here all came from a male donor in good health and CMV-seronegative.

The chain combines TRBV6-5 with TRBJ2-4; 8 nucleotides agree with TRBD1. Germline trimming cut 4 bases from V and 9 bases from J; bases unmatched to any gene: 14. The V gene's germline CDR1 is MNHEY and CDR2 SVGAGI. The CDR3 spans 16 residues. DNA of the CDR3: TGTGCCAGCAGTTCAGGGGGCGCAGGGGGAAAACCCATTCAGTACTTC. Its translation: CASSSGGAGGKPIQYF.

The genes are TRBV27 and TRBJ2-7, with D maybe TRBD1 (5 bases). The CDR3 contains 14 residues. Germline V CDR1 and CDR2: MNHEY, SMNVEV (reference sequence). Trimming pared 6 bases from V and 6 bases from J, leaving 18 bases between. The CDR3 loop reads CASSSGHPSGEQYF. The CDR3, as DNA: TGTGCCAGCAGCTCTGGACACCCGTCTGGCGAGCAGTACTTC.

The V gene is TRBV13, the J gene TRBJ2-2; D gene ambiguous. Germline CDR1 is PRHDT and CDR2 is FYEKMQ (reference sequence). Trimming left V 1 base short and J 5 bases short, with 14 bases between. CDR3 length: 16 amino acids. The CDR3 sequence: CASSLVGRMVTGELFF. CDR3 coding DNA: TGTGCCAGCAGCTTAGTTGGCAGGATGGTGACCGGGGAGCTGTTTTTT. Complete variable domain (other parts from reference TRBV13 and TRBJ2-2): AAGVIQSPRHLIKEKRETATLKCYPIPRHDTVYWYQQGPGQDPQFLISFYEKMQSDKGSIPDRFSAQQFSDYHSELNMSSLELGDSALYFCASSLVGRMVTGELFFGEGSRLTVL.

CDR3 nucleotides: TGTGCCAGCAGTCGGCGGATTCGCAATCAGCCCCAGCATTTT. Translated, it gives CASSRRIRNQPQHF. The chain uses TRBV2 and TRBJ1-5; D is uncertain. The V end was cut by 5 bases, the J end by 2 bases, with 10 bases between. Germline-derived CDR1 and CDR2 are SNHLY and FYNNEI. The length of the CDR3 is 14 residues.

This chain joins TRBV5-1 and TRBJ1-1, with TRBD1 matching over 9 bases. Germline V gene sequence: CDR1 SGHRS, CDR2 YFSETQ. The J segment lost 1 base and the V segment lost 4 bases, leaving 8 bases of the junction unmatched. This CDR3 contains 16 residues. CDR3 loop: CASSRPPGQGNTEAFF. As DNA, the CDR3 is TGCGCCAGCAGCAGACCCCCGGGACAGGGGAACACTGAAGCTTTCTTT. Full variable domain (rest looked up from reference TRBV5-1 and TRBJ1-1): KAGVTQTPRYLIKTRGQQVTLSCSPISGHRSVSWYQQTPGQGLQFLFEYFSETQRNKGNFPGRFSGRQFSNSRSEMNVSTLELGDSALYLCASSRPPGQGNTEAFFGQGTRLTVV.

V is TRBV14 and J is TRBJ1-2; weak D call: TRBD1 (6 bases). Trimming cost V 1 base and J 2 bases, with 14 bases left between them. The CDR3 consists of 16 residues. Germline CDR1 reads SGHDN; CDR2 reads FVKESK. CDR3 in amino acids: CASSQGGQVINYGYTF. The CDR3 DNA is TGTGCCAGCAGCCAAGGGGGGCAGGTGATAAACTATGGCTACACCTTC. The whole variable domain, remainder taken from reference TRBV14 and TRBJ1-2, is EAGVTQFPSHSVIEKGQTVTLRCDPISGHDNLYWYRRVMGKEIKFLLHFVKESKQDESGMPNNRFLAERTGGTYSTLKVQPAELEDSGVYFCASSQGGQVINYGYTFGSGTRLTVV.

The rearrangement uses TRBV5-1 and TRBJ1-4; D gene unclear. Trimming left V 4 bases short and J 5 bases short, with 12 bases between. CDR1 and CDR2 from the germline V gene are SGHRS and YFSETQ. The CDR3 covers 14 residues. Written as DNA, the CDR3 is TGCGCCAGCAGCGTCGGGGTACAAAATGAAAAACTGTTTTTT. Amino acids: CASSVGVQNEKLFF.

The chain couples TRBV9 to TRBJ2-2; D remains ambiguous. V was shortened by 0 bases and J by 2 bases, with 11 bases between the two germline ends. CDR1 SGDLS and CDR2 YYNGEE come from the germline V gene. The CDR3 extends over 16 amino acids. CDR3 in DNA: TGTGCCAGCAGCGTAGCCGTCGGTCTAAACACCGGGGAGCTGTTTTTT. Protein sequence: CASSVAVGLNTGELFF.

The rearrangement links TRBV6-5 to TRBJ1-2, with a possible D match to TRBD1 (5 bases). Trimming left V 2 bases short and J 0 bases short, with 7 bases between. Per the germline V gene, CDR1 is MNHEY and CDR2 is SVGAGI. This CDR3 has 14 residues. CDR3 residues: CASSYRGTNYGYTF. The CDR3 DNA sequence: TGTGCCAGCAGTTACAGGGGAACTAACTATGGCTACACCTTC.

The chain recombines TRBV4-1 with TRBJ2-1; 10 nucleotides align to TRBD1. This CDR3 is 15 amino acids long. Germline V CDR1 and CDR2: MGHRA, YSYEKL. V was clipped by 0 bases and J by 8 bases; unmatched bases: 4. CDR3 DNA: TGCGCCAGCAGCCAAGAGGACAGGGGGGTAGATGAGCAGTTCTTC. Translated, it gives CASSQEDRGVDEQFF.

This chain joins TRBV27 and TRBJ1-6; a weak D match, TRBD1 (5 bases). CDR3 length: 15 residues. V was cut by 0 bases and J by 8 bases, with 11 bases left in between. CDR1 is MNHEY, CDR2 SMNVEV, per germline (reference sequence). CDR3 in DNA: TGTGCCAGCAGTTTATCCCCAGGGAACTATTCACCCCTCCACTTT. Translation: CASSLSPGNYSPLHF.

The chain employs TRBV5-1 and TRBJ2-3; 8 nucleotides line up with TRBD2. The germline CDR1 and CDR2 sequences are SGHRS and YFSETQ. CDR3 length equals 14 residues. V lost 4 bases and J lost 5; bases outside the gene matches: 6. The CDR3 spells CASSERGQEDTQYF. The CDR3 DNA sequence: TGCGCCAGCAGCGAGCGGGGGCAGGAAGATACGCAGTATTTT.

The rearrangement uses TRBV2 and TRBJ1-5; a weak D match, TRBD1 (5 bases). This CDR3 comprises 14 residues. Trimming cost V 3 bases and J 3 bases, with 9 bases left between them. In germline, CDR1 is SNHLY, CDR2 FYNNEI. Here the CDR3 DNA reads TGTGCCAGCAGTGACAGGGATGCCAATCAGCCCCAGCATTTT. It specifies CASSDRDANQPQHF. The entire variable domain, with the rest obtained from reference TRBV2 and TRBJ1-5, is as follows: EPEVTQTPSHQVTQMGQEVILRCVPISNHLYFYWYRQILGQKVEFLVSFYNNEISEKSEIFDDQFSVERPDGSNFTLKIRSTKLEDSAMYFCASSDRDANQPQHFGDGTRLSIL.

V is TRBV19 and J is TRBJ1-4; no definite D call. Per the germline V gene, CDR1 is LNHDA and CDR2 is SQIVND (reference sequence). Trimming removed 0 bases from V and 8 bases from J, with 7 bases in between. The CDR3 covers 13 residues. The CDR3 DNA sequence: TGTGCCAGTAGTATAGAAGCGGGAGAAAAACTGTTTTTT. Protein sequence: CASSIEAGEKLFF. Based on the CDR3 plus reference TRBV19 and TRBJ1-4, the full variable domain is DGGITQSPKYLFRKEGQNVTLSCEQNLNHDAMYWYRQDPGQGLRLIYYSQIVNDFQKGDIAEGYSVSREKKESFPLTVTSAQKNPTAFYLCASSIEAGEKLFFGSGTQLSVL.

CDR3 loop: CASSERGGLDEQFF. The CDR3 DNA is TGTGCCAGCAGCGAGCGGGGGGGCCTCGATGAGCAGTTCTTC. This rearrangement joins TRBV6-4 to TRBJ2-1; TRBD2 agrees at 10 bases. Germline V gives CDR1 MRHNA, CDR2 SNTAGT. The CDR3 is made up of 14 amino acids. V gave up 6 bases and J gave up 8 bases; unmatched junction bases: 7.

The chain uses TRBV7-9 and TRBJ2-7; D is possibly TRBD1 (6 bases). V lost 1 base and J 3 bases, leaving 10 bases between the germline ends. The CDR3 contains 14 residues. Germline lookup yields CDR1 SEHNR and CDR2 FQNEAQ (reference sequence). The CDR3: CASSLVGRGYEQYF. Written as DNA, the CDR3 is TGTGCCAGCAGCTTAGTAGGCAGGGGCTACGAGCAGTACTTC.

The J gene is TRBJ1-6, the V gene TRBV5-4, with D possibly being TRBD1 (6 bases). Trimming removed 0 bases at V and 8 bases at J, with 15 bases between. This CDR3 spans 16 amino acids. The germline V gene has CDR1 SGHNT and CDR2 YYREEE (reference sequence). The CDR3 loop is CASSLDQRGKDSPLHF. In nucleotides, the CDR3 is TGTGCCAGCAGCTTGGACCAAAGGGGGAAAGATTCACCCCTCCACTTT.

The V call is TRBV4-1, the J call TRBJ1-4; weak D call: TRBD1 (6 bases). The germline gives CDR1 MGHRA, CDR2 YSYEKL. CDR3 length equals 16 residues. Between the trimmed V and J ends, which lost 1 base and 0 bases, there was a span of 9 bases. The CDR3 nucleotides read TGCGCCAGCAGCCAAGGGACAGTTTCAACTAATGAAAAACTGTTTTTT. It codes for CASSQGTVSTNEKLFF.

This clone turned up a few times. Within the sample, other DNA sequences also encode this same CDR3. This chain uses TRBV7-9 with TRBJ1-3; 9 bases fit TRBD1. The CDR3 runs 15 residues. Trimming cost V 5 bases and J 1 base; bases outside gene matches: 3. The V gene's germline CDR1 is SEHNR and CDR2 FQNEAQ (reference sequence). The CDR3, as DNA: TGTGCCAGCAGCAAACAGGGGGCGTCTGGAAACACCATATATTTT. Encoded protein: CASSKQGASGNTIYF.

This clone occurred once. This chain uses TRBV4-1 with TRBJ2-7, with D possibly TRBD1 on 5 matching bases. V gave up 5 bases and J gave up 0 bases, with 20 bases separating them. This CDR3 region has 17 residues. Germline assignment: CDR1 MGHRA and CDR2 YSYEKL. The CDR3 bases are TGCGCCAGCAGCGCCCAGTCTCTCGACAGTAGCTCCTACGAGCAGTACTTC. Translated: CASSAQSLDSSSYEQYF.

The chain employs TRBV6-6 and TRBJ1-1; no clear D. The germline V gene has CDR1 MNHNY and CDR2 SVGAGI (reference sequence). The CDR3 consists of 15 residues. Trimming removed 0 bases at V and 0 bases at J, with 8 bases between. The CDR3 spells CASSYSREVNTEAFF. As DNA, the CDR3 is TGTGCCAGCAGTTACTCAAGGGAGGTGAACACTGAAGCTTTCTTT.

This clone has a single count. J is TRBJ1-1 and V is TRBV7-2; a weak D match, TRBD1 (6 bases). The V end lost 3 bases, the J end lost 1 base, and 9 bases lay between the germline ends. The germline CDR1 and CDR2 sequences are SGHTA and FQGNSA. The CDR3 extends over 14 amino acids. DNA of the CDR3: TGTGCCAGCAGCTTCCCGGACAGGAACACTGAAGCTTTCTTT. Amino acids: CASSFPDRNTEAFF.

The rearrangement links TRBV7-6 to TRBJ1-4; 8 bases line up with TRBD1. The CDR3 runs 16 residues. Germline-derived CDR1 and CDR2 are SGHVS and FNYEAQ. V dropped 5 bases and J dropped 7; count of bases not matched to a gene: 12. The chain's CDR3 is CASSRPQGADGEKLFF. The CDR3 coding sequence is TGTGCCAGCAGCAGACCCCAGGGGGCGGATGGTGAAAAACTGTTTTTT.

The chain uses TRBV5-1 and TRBJ1-1, with 9 bases aligning to TRBD1. In germline, CDR1 is SGHRS, CDR2 YFSETQ. After removal of 4 bases from V and 3 bases from J, the junction contained 7 bases not matched to a gene. CDR3 length: 15 amino acids. The CDR3 loop reads CASSRDRAGDTEAFF. The CDR3 bases are TGCGCCAGCAGCAGGGACAGGGCGGGAGACACTGAAGCTTTCTTT.

The J gene is TRBJ2-7, the V gene TRBV6-1; 11 positions agree with TRBD2. CDR1 MNHNS and CDR2 SASEGT come from the germline V gene. This CDR3 contains 15 residues. V shed 6 bases, J shed 6 bases, and the junction held 10 bases outside the gene matches. CDR3 sequence reads: CASRPLSGGATEQYF. As DNA, the CDR3 is TGTGCCAGCAGACCTCTTAGCGGGGGGGCGACCGAGCAGTACTTC.

V and J are TRBV18 and TRBJ2-7; 9 bases are shared with TRBD1. The V segment lost 5 bases and the J segment 3 bases; nucleotides outside the gene matches: 2. Germline CDR1 is KGHSH and CDR2 is LQKENI. There are 13 residues in the CDR3. CDR3 coding DNA: TGTGCCAGCTCATCGGGACAGGGCTACGAGCAGTACTTC. Its protein is CASSSGQGYEQYF.

This chain joins TRBV9 and TRBJ2-1, with D maybe TRBD2 (6 bases). The germline V gene has CDR1 SGDLS and CDR2 YYNGEE. Trimming removed 6 bases at V and 8 bases at J, with 15 bases between. This CDR3 spans 13 amino acids. This CDR3 is CASNFGGRDEQFF. The DNA of the CDR3 is TGTGCCAGCAATTTCGGGGGTAGAGATGAGCAGTTCTTC.

CDR3 DNA: TGTGCCAGCTCAAAGGGAGCCTTTCTCAATCAGCCCCAGCATTTT. Its protein product is CASSKGAFLNQPQHF. The genes are TRBV27 and TRBJ1-5; D unresolved. The CDR3 contains 15 residues. Germline CDR1 and CDR2: MNHEY and SMNVEV (reference sequence). V lost 8 bases and J lost 3, with 17 bases in between.

The chain carries TRBV10-2 and TRBJ2-7; maybe TRBD1 (6 bases). The CDR3 totals 12 residues. From germline, CDR1 is WSHSY and CDR2 SAAADI. Trimming removed 7 bases at V and 6 bases at J, with 13 bases between. The CDR3 here is CASKGTTIEQYF. The CDR3 nucleotides read TGCGCCAGCAAGGGGACAACAATCGAGCAGTACTTC.

This sequence joins TRBV10-1 and TRBJ2-5; possibly TRBD1 for D (5 bases). Per germline, CDR1 WNHNN and CDR2 SYGVQD (reference sequence). The CDR3 contains 15 residues. The ends were cut back, 3 bases at V and 2 bases at J, with 13 bases in the middle. CDR3 nucleotide sequence: TGCGCCAGCAGTGATTTACAGGTTGGGCAAGAGACCCAGTACTTC. Translation: CASSDLQVGQETQYF.